Listed below are T cell receptor beta chains from one sample, sequenced in a study of T cells after yellow fever vaccination. TCRdb itself ran the 5' RACE reads through MiXCR, one entry per CDR3 protein. The table records a few hundred thousand distinct CDR3 sequences, about 3% of them present only once. The sample was CD4+ T cells sorted from PBMCs, taken 10 days after the yellow fever booster vaccination. Source of these receptors: a young man who received the YFV17D yellow fever vaccine. Each CDR3 is given with its conserved first and last residue. D genes are given only for firm matches. Clone size is shown for a subset of rows, as once, few, many or a class of expanded clone.

v_gene	d_gene	abundance	j_gene	CDR3aa	CDR3nt
TRBV20-1	-	-	TRBJ1-5	CSAVRGVTQPQHF	TGCAGTGCTGTCCGAGGGGTAACACAGCCCCAGCATTTT
TRBV18	-	-	TRBJ1-4	CASSRTETNEKLFF	TGTGCCAGCTCACGTACGGAAACTAATGAAAAACTGTTTTTT
TRBV6-2/TRBV6-3	-	many	TRBJ2-1	CASGTSYNEQFF	TGTGCCAGTGGGACTTCCTACAATGAGCAGTTCTTC
TRBV5-6	TRBD1	many	TRBJ2-1	CASSLEVGQGAANEQFF	TGTGCCAGCAGCTTGGAAGTCGGACAGGGGGCCGCAAATGAGCAGTTCTTC
TRBV3-2	-	-	TRBJ1-1	CASSQAQPNTEAFF	TGTGCCAGCAGCCAAGCGCAGCCCAACACTGAAGCTTTCTTT
TRBV7-2	TRBD1	many	TRBJ2-3	CASRPGTGTDTQYF	TGTGCCAGCAGGCCCGGGACAGGCACAGATACGCAGTATTTT
TRBV6-5	-	-	TRBJ2-1	CASSYSIGAGNEQFF	TGTGCCAGCAGTTACTCGATCGGCGCGGGCAATGAGCAGTTCTTC
TRBV4-2	TRBD2	many	TRBJ2-3	CASSQEGLATDTQYF	TGTGCCAGCAGCCAAGAGGGACTAGCGACAGATACGCAGTATTTT
TRBV7-8	TRBD1	few	TRBJ1-5	CASRAHGAGGDQPQHF	TGTGCCAGCAGGGCCCATGGGGCAGGGGGCGATCAGCCCCAGCATTTT
TRBV30	-	-	TRBJ1-4	CAWSPGGLEKLFF	TGTGCCTGGAGCCCCGGCGGGTTAGAAAAACTGTTTTTT
TRBV5-4	TRBD2	few	TRBJ2-5	CASSLSAGGAETQYF	TGTGCCAGCAGCTTGTCCGCGGGGGGGGCAGAGACCCAGTACTTC
TRBV7-9	-	many	TRBJ2-3	CASSLGTVGTQYF	TGTGCCAGCAGCTTAGGGACAGTGGGTACGCAGTATTTT
TRBV7-2	-	many	TRBJ2-2	CASSLQEPRTGELFF	TGTGCCAGCAGCTTACAGGAACCCCGTACCGGGGAGCTGTTTTTT
TRBV20-1	TRBD2	few	TRBJ2-1	CSAWTSGENNEQFF	TGCAGTGCTTGGACTAGCGGGGAAAATAATGAGCAGTTCTTC
TRBV25-1	-	few	TRBJ2-6	CASSQGGTGANVLTF	TGTGCCAGCAGTCAGGGGGGTACTGGGGCCAACGTCCTGACTTTC
TRBV28	-	few	TRBJ2-3	CASGSGSLDTQYF	TGTGCCAGCGGGTCAGGTAGTTTGGATACGCAGTATTTT
TRBV6-6	-	many	TRBJ2-2	CASSWTGELFF	TGTGCCAGCAGCTGGACCGGGGAGCTGTTTTTT
TRBV27	TRBD1	many	TRBJ1-3	CASTWTGGNTIYF	TGTGCCAGCACCTGGACAGGAGGAAACACCATATATTTT
TRBV5-1	-	many	TRBJ1-5	CASSLFSGLNQPQHF	TGCGCCAGCAGCTTGTTTTCCGGACTAAATCAGCCCCAGCATTTT
TRBV7-2	-	many	TRBJ1-2	CASSLATSNYGYTF	TGTGCCAGCAGCTTAGCGACCAGCAACTATGGCTACACCTTC
TRBV6-1	-	many	TRBJ1-5	CASSDATIRSTQAQPQHF	TGTGCCAGCAGTGATGCAACCATTCGGTCGACCCAGGCTCAGCCCCAGCATTTT
TRBV7-2	TRBD2	many	TRBJ2-1	CASSSWGGEQFF	TGTGCCAGCAGCTCCTGGGGGGGTGAGCAGTTCTTC
TRBV4-3	-	-	TRBJ2-7	CASSQVGRGNVYEQYF	TGCGCCAGCAGCCAAGTTGGAAGGGGGAACGTCTACGAGCAGTACTTC
TRBV7-2	-	many	TRBJ2-7	CASSLRVQIYEQYF	TGTGCCAGCAGCTTACGGGTACAGATTTACGAGCAGTACTTC
TRBV24-1	-	many	TRBJ1-1	CATSDGVGAFF	TGTGCCACCAGTGACGGGGTGGGAGCTTTCTTT
TRBV20-1	-	few	TRBJ1-2	CSAPGGYRANYGYTF	TGCAGTGCCCCGGGGGGGTACCGGGCTAACTATGGCTACACCTTC